This T cell receptor (beta chain) was identified during a study of blood T cell repertoires in COVID-19. About the study: From the United States, Italy and Spain came samples of acute and convalescent COVID-19.

A few counts support this clone. In the original analysis: Reference gene primer amplification gave estimated nucleated cell counts. Profiled with immunoSEQ multiplex PCR; TCRdb holds only in-frame clones, not every one. Clone size and the V and J calls come from that table; the DNA yielded D and trimming. The data show some 210,000 clones, 81% seen once. Germline lookup yields CDR1 SEHNR and CDR2 FQNEAQ (reference sequence). This CDR3 contains 15 residues. The ends lost 5 bases at V and 4 bases at J; junction bases unmatched: 11. Sequencing was carried out using PBMCs or T cells enriched from blood (not recorded which). The chain uses TRBV7-9 and TRBJ2-7; TRBD2 matches 7 bases. This clonotype originated in a woman in her forties or fifties with acute COVID-19. CDR3 nucleotide sequence: TGTGCCAGCAGCGACCGAGGACTAGGGGCATACGAGCAGTACTTC. It is translated as CASSDRGLGAYEQYF.